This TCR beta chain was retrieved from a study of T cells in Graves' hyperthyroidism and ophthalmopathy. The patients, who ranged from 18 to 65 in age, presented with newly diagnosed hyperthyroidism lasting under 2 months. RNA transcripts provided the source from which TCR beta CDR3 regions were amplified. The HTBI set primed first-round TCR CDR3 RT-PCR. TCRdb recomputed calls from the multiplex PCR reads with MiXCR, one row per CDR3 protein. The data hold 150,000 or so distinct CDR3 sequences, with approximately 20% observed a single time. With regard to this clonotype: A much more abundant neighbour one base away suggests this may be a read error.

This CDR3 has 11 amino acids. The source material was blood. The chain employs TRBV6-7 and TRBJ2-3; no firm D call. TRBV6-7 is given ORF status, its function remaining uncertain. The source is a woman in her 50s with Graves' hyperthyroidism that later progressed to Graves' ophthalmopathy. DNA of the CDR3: TGTACCAGCAGTTACTTGGATACGCAGTATTTT. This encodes CTSSYLDTQYF.